The 24 T cell receptor beta chains below come from one sample, sequenced in a study of Ad26.COV2.S vaccination and SARS-CoV-2 variants (dated by TCRdb to the early 2020s). The method was the immunoSEQ multiplex PCR assay. The table comes from immuneACCESS by way of TCRdb, which keeps in-frame sequences with V and J called. Part of the clones is missing from these tables; in studies checked, under half for an unresolved V gene and the rest for unknown reasons. A total of 300,000 to 400,000 clones appear in this sample, 80% to 90% of them only once. The ten largest clones add up to around 3.5% of the sample. The treatment or condition label here, explained by the study, means: roughly 18 received Ad26.COV2.S at low or high dose, single or two shots; roughly five received placebo; per-sample allocation not given. For vaccine and placebo recipients, the sequenced repertoires came from samples collected on day 63 after the first injection.

Sequencing used peripheral blood, obtained in a trial of Ad26.COV2.S vaccine versus placebo. The source of these receptors is a person aged 18-60 years who received the Ad26.COV2.S COVID-19 vaccine or a placebo.

The V gene is TRBV10-1, the J gene TRBJ2-5; 16 bases match TRBD2. Germline CDR1 and CDR2: WNHNN and SYGVQD (reference sequence). The ends lost 6 bases at V and 5 bases at J; junction bases unmatched: 9. The CDR3 spans 17 residues. CDR3 nucleotides: TGCGCCAGCAGCCCCGGGACTAGCGGGGGGGCCTGGGAGACCCAGTACTTC. It is translated as CASSPGTSGGAWETQYF.

The chain uses TRBV7-9 and TRBJ2-7, with 10 bases lining up with TRBD1. Unmatched junction bases numbered 12, after V lost 5 bases and J lost 2 bases. This CDR3 region has 17 residues. Germline V gives CDR1 SEHNR, CDR2 FQNEAQ (reference sequence). The CDR3 is CASSTKPGQGSTYEQYF. The CDR3 region has the DNA TGTGCCAGCAGCACGAAACCGGGACAGGGGTCGACCTACGAGCAGTACTTC.

The V and J genes are TRBV27 and TRBJ2-7; D remains ambiguous. Trimming removed 5 bases from V and 2 bases from J, with 10 bases in between. The CDR3 totals 13 residues. Per the germline V gene, CDR1 is MNHEY and CDR2 is SMNVEV (reference sequence). The CDR3 DNA reads TGTGCCAGCAGTCTCCACCCAGCCTACGAGCAGTACTTC. The encoded protein is CASSLHPAYEQYF.

The chain's CDR3 is CASSEYGQGTNYGYTF. The CDR3 nucleotides read TGTGCCAGCAGTGAATATGGACAGGGGACCAACTATGGCTACACCTTC. The chain is built from TRBV25-1 and TRBJ1-2; 9 nucleotides match TRBD1. This CDR3 comprises 16 residues. The V gene's germline CDR1 is MGHDK and CDR2 SYGVNS. V was pared by 0 bases and J by 2 bases, with 4 bases of the junction left unmatched.

The V gene is TRBV5-1, the J gene TRBJ1-3; no definite D call. Trimming took 0 bases from V and 2 from J, leaving 9 bases between them. The length of the CDR3 is 15 residues. Per germline, CDR1 SGHRS and CDR2 YFSETQ. CDR3 amino acids: CASSLEGIPGNTIYF. DNA of the CDR3: TGCGCCAGCAGCTTGGAAGGGATCCCTGGAAACACCATATATTTT.

This clone showed up just once. V usage is TRBV21-1 and J usage is TRBJ1-3; TRBD1 is the table's D call, not checked against the DNA. TRBV21-1 is a documented pseudogene. The CDR3 sequence is 23 residues long. CDR3 nucleotides: TGTGCCAGCAGCAAAGTCCCTGCGTTGGCCAGGTACCATTGGACAGGGCTCGAAAACACCATATATTTT. It is translated as CASSKVPALARYHWTGLENTIYF.

The CDR3 is CASSRTVLEQYF. CDR3 DNA: TGTGCCAGCAGCCGGACAGTTCTGGAGCAGTACTTC. This chain uses TRBV12-3 or TRBV12-4 with TRBJ2-7, with D perhaps TRBD1 (6 bases). V was shortened by 6 bases and J by 7 bases, with 13 bases between the two germline ends. CDR3 length: 12 amino acids.

V gene TRBV9 combines with J gene TRBJ2-1; 7 nucleotides match TRBD1. The CDR3 contains 17 residues. The trim removed 4 bases at V and 0 bases at J, leaving 10 bases unmatched. Germline CDR1 is SGDLS and CDR2 is YYNGEE. The CDR3: CASSPRQGFSSYNEQFF. The CDR3 nucleotides read TGTGCCAGCAGCCCTCGACAGGGCTTCAGCTCCTACAATGAGCAGTTCTTC.

The V gene is TRBV10-3, the J gene TRBJ1-1, with 12 bases that match TRBD1. The length of the CDR3 is 17 residues. Unmatched junction bases numbered 4, after V lost 2 bases and J lost 0 bases. The V gene's germline CDR1 is ENHRY and CDR2 SYGVKD. CDR3 region: CAISEGTGGLMNTEAFF. The CDR3 DNA reads TGTGCCATCAGTGAGGGGACAGGGGGCCTCATGAACACTGAAGCTTTCTTT.

The rearrangement uses TRBV20-1 and TRBJ2-5; D is uncertain. Germline lookup yields CDR1 DFQATT and CDR2 SNEGSKA (reference sequence). This CDR3 is 11 amino acids long. Trimming left V 4 bases short and J 1 base short, with 4 bases between. CDR3 amino acids: CSATIQETQYF. The CDR3 region has the DNA TGCAGTGCTACGATCCAAGAGACCCAGTACTTC.

The CDR3 reads CASSIGDSYGYTF. DNA for the CDR3: TGTGCCAGTAGTATCGGGGACAGCTATGGCTACACCTTC. The V call is TRBV19, the J call TRBJ1-2; 7 bases agree with TRBD1. The CDR3 consists of 13 residues. Trimming at V came to 3 bases and at J to 4 bases, leaving 2 bases not matched to a gene. Germline CDR1 and CDR2: LNHDA and SQIVND (reference sequence).

This clone was found a few times. The chain employs TRBV5-4 and TRBJ1-5; D unresolved. The CDR3 is 15 amino acids. Germline CDR1 SGHNT, CDR2 YYREEE (reference sequence). V was cut by 0 bases and J by 0 bases, with 7 bases left in between. For the CDR3, the DNA is TGTGCCAGCAGCTTGGATAGAAATAGCAATCAGCCCCAGCATTTT. It yields the protein CASSLDRNSNQPQHF. The full variable domain, completed using reference TRBV5-4 and TRBJ1-5, is ETGVTQSPTHLIKTRGQQVTLRCSSQSGHNTVSWYQQALGQGPQFIFQYYREEENGRGNFPPRFSGLQFPNYSSELNVNALELDDSALYLCASSLDRNSNQPQHFGDGTRLSIL.

This chain uses TRBV5-1 with TRBJ2-2; maybe TRBD1 (6 bases). The CDR3 loop spans 17 amino acids. Germline assignment: CDR1 SGHRS and CDR2 YFSETQ. Trimming cost V 3 bases and J 0 bases, with 15 bases left between them. The CDR3 sequence is CASSSAGTFANTGELFF. In DNA, the CDR3 is TGCGCCAGCAGCTCTGCCGGGACATTCGCGAACACCGGGGAGCTGTTTTTT. Filled out from reference TRBV5-1 and TRBJ2-2, the complete variable domain reads KAGVTQTPRYLIKTRGQQVTLSCSPISGHRSVSWYQQTPGQGLQFLFEYFSETQRNKGNFPGRFSGRQFSNSRSEMNVSTLELGDSALYLCASSSAGTFANTGELFFGEGSRLTVL.

The J gene is TRBJ2-2, the V gene TRBV12-3 or TRBV12-4, with D perhaps matching TRBD2 (5 bases). This CDR3 has 13 residues. The V and J ends lost 6 bases and 8 bases respectively, with 13 bases between them. The CDR3 sequence is CASSLLVTGELFF. Here the CDR3 DNA reads TGTGCCAGCAGCCTACTAGTGACAGGGGAGCTGTTTTTT.

The genes are TRBV19 and TRBJ2-2, with TRBD1 matching 10 bases. V was clipped by 3 bases and J by 4 bases; unmatched bases: 2. Germline V lookup: CDR1 LNHDA, CDR2 SQIVND (reference sequence). The CDR3 contains 15 residues. The CDR3 is CASSIWTGGTGELFF. CDR3 nucleotide sequence: TGTGCCAGTAGTATTTGGACAGGGGGCACCGGGGAGCTGTTTTTT.

The V call is TRBV11-3, the J call TRBJ2-2, with TRBD1 matching 7 bases. Germline V gene lookup returns CDR1 SGHNT and CDR2 YENEEA. The CDR3 is 14 residues long. Trimming removed 6 bases from V and 4 bases from J; junction bases left unmatched: 5. The CDR3 DNA sequence: TGTGCCAGCAGTTCTCAGGGGGTCACCGGGGAGCTGTTTTTT. Its protein is CASSSQGVTGELFF. Using reference TRBV11-3 and TRBJ2-2 for the parts outside the CDR3, the full variable domain is EAGVVQSPRYKIIEKKQPVAFWCNPISGHNTLYWYLQNLGQGPELLIRYENEEAVDDSQLPKDRFSAERLKGVDSTLKIQPAELGDSAVYLCASSSQGVTGELFFGEGSRLTVL.

This clone was detected once. This chain connects TRBV5-6 to TRBJ2-7; D is possibly TRBD2 (6 bases). V was trimmed by 0 bases and J by 3 bases, leaving 19 bases between them. CDR3 length: 17 amino acids. Looked up from germline, CDR1 is SGHDT and CDR2 is YYEEEE. The CDR3 region has the DNA TGTGCCAGCAGCTTGGAAGGGCCCGGTGTGCGGGGCTACGAGCAGTACTTC. It specifies CASSLEGPGVRGYEQYF. The complete variable domain, with remaining parts taken from reference TRBV5-6 and TRBJ2-7, reads DAGVTQSPTHLIKTRGQQVTLRCSPKSGHDTVSWYQQALGQGPQFIFQYYEEEERQRGNFPDRFSGHQFPNYSSELNVNALLLGDSALYLCASSLEGPGVRGYEQYFGPGTRLTVT.

This chain uses TRBV5-6 with TRBJ2-5; the D call may be TRBD1 or TRBD2 (5 bases each). The V gene's germline CDR1 is SGHDT and CDR2 YYEEEE. Trimming pared 0 bases from V and 5 bases from J, leaving 23 bases between. The CDR3 has 18 residues. The CDR3 bases are TGTGCCAGCAGCTTGGCCCTCAGTATGACGGGGCAAGGGGAGACCCAGTACTTC. This codes for CASSLALSMTGQGETQYF.

The chain has TRBV3-1 (or the pseudogene TRBV3-2) and TRBJ1-2, with D possibly being TRBD1 (5 bases). V lost 0 bases to trimming and J lost 4 bases, with 15 bases between them. The CDR3 contains 16 residues. CDR1 and CDR2 from the germline V gene are LGHDT and YNNKEL (reference sequence). In DNA, the CDR3 is TGTGCCAGCAGCCAAGATTTTGACAGCATAATCTATGGCTACACCTTC. Protein product: CASSQDFDSIIYGYTF.

V and J are TRBV4-2 and TRBJ1-1; a possible D gene is TRBD1 (6 bases). The CDR3 is made up of 14 amino acids. Trimming shortened V by 2 bases and J by 4 bases, and 11 bases separated the two germline ends. Germline CDR1 is LGHNA and CDR2 is YNFKEQ. This CDR3 is CASSQIGGGTEAFF. In DNA, the CDR3 is TGTGCCAGCAGCCAAATTGGAGGGGGCACTGAAGCTTTCTTT.

For this clone: The junction differs from germline at one of its ends, possibly a read error. The chain employs TRBV6-2 or TRBV6-3 and TRBJ1-6, with a weak D call TRBD1 (5 bases). The CDR3 consists of 13 residues. The V gene's germline CDR1 is MNHEY and CDR2 SVGEGT. The CDR3 is CASSNSGHSPLHF. Here the CDR3 DNA reads TGTGCCAGCAGTAACTCCGGACACTCACCCCTCCACTTT.

The rearrangement uses TRBV30 and TRBJ1-2, with D maybe TRBD1 (5 bases). V was shortened by 3 bases and J by 8 bases, with 16 bases between the two germline ends. CDR3 length: 13 residues. Germline values: CDR1 GTSNPN, CDR2 SVGIG (reference sequence). CDR3 in amino acids: CAWSPEGLQGYTF. CDR3 nucleotide sequence: TGTGCCTGGAGCCCAGAGGGGCTACAGGGCTACACCTTC.

The chain recombines TRBV28 with TRBJ1-2; unclear D gene. This CDR3 spans 12 amino acids. Germline lookup yields CDR1 MDHEN and CDR2 SYDVKM. V lost 5 bases to trimming and J lost 4 bases, with 8 bases between them. The DNA for the CDR3 is TGTGCCAGCAGTCCAGTTGTCTATGGCTACACCTTC. Translating it yields CASSPVVYGYTF.

The CDR3 loop reads CASSPPQGYEQYF. In DNA, the CDR3 is TGTGCCAGCTCACCGCCACAGGGTTACGAGCAGTACTTC. The gene calls are TRBV18 and TRBJ2-7; maybe TRBD1 (6 bases). V was clipped by 3 bases and J by 4 bases, with 10 bases between them. Germline V gene lookup returns CDR1 KGHSH and CDR2 LQKENI. The length of the CDR3 is 13 residues.